The clone carrying this TCR beta chain was seen repeatedly, ten times or more. The data originate from a study of T cells in Graves' hyperthyroidism and ophthalmopathy. The study left out patients who had uncontrolled infection, other autoimmune disease, pregnancy or lactation. Germline loops: CDR1 KGHSH, CDR2 LQKENI. The V end was cut by 0 bases, the J end by 6 bases, with 9 bases between. CDR3 length equals 13 residues. RNA transcripts served as the template for amplifying TCR beta CDR3 regions. TCR CDR3 regions were first amplified by RT-PCR with HTBI primers. One entry per CDR3 protein, called by TCRdb with MiXCR from the multiplex PCR reads. Of roughly 300,000 distinct CDR3 sequences in the sample, 21% were seen once.

This clonotype was obtained from a woman in her forties or fifties with Graves' hyperthyroidism. The sample was blood. The genes are TRBV18 and TRBJ2-7; unclear D gene. The CDR3 DNA reads TGTGCCAGCTCACCACCGTCGGGCCCCGAGCAGTACTTC. It is translated as CASSPPSGPEQYF.